This entry lists 25 T cell receptor beta chains sequenced from one sample in a study of response to subunit inactivated influenza vaccine. TCRdb called the RT-PCR reads again in MiXCR, with one record for every CDR3 protein. The table includes 500,000 or so distinct CDR3 sequences, approximately 15% detected once. The specimen was CD4+ T cells sorted from PBMCs, collected around 25 months after vaccination. The source is a man aged 50 to 75 who received an inactivated influenza vaccine.

The chain uses TRBV20-1 and TRBJ2-1; no reliable D call. Trimming stripped 5 bases from V and 2 bases from J, with 7 bases between. The CDR3 contains 12 residues. Germline V lookup: CDR1 DFQATT, CDR2 SNEGSKA (reference sequence). DNA of the CDR3: TGCAGTGCTTTACTAACCTACAATGAGCAGTTCTTC. Translated, it gives CSALLTYNEQFF.

V gene TRBV2 combines with J gene TRBJ2-1; 7 bases map to TRBD2. The CDR3 has 17 amino acids. V dropped 4 bases and J dropped 1; count of bases not matched to a gene: 10. CDR1 is SNHLY and CDR2 is FYNNEI in the germline V gene. CDR3 sequence reads: CASSGVGGPPSYNEQFF. DNA for the CDR3: TGTGCCAGCAGTGGTGTGGGAGGGCCCCCATCCTACAATGAGCAGTTCTTC.

This clonotype has ten or more counts. V is TRBV24-1 and J is TRBJ2-1; D ambiguous. Germline V gives CDR1 KGHDR, CDR2 SFDVKD. The CDR3 spans 16 residues. The V gene lost 0 bases and the J gene lost 1 base, with 9 bases spanning the gap. CDR3 residues: CATSDLSSGSYNEQFF. Written as DNA, the CDR3 is TGTGCCACCAGTGATTTGAGCTCTGGGTCCTACAATGAGCAGTTCTTC.

This clonotype was counted only a few times. This rearrangement joins TRBV28 to TRBJ2-4, with D perhaps assigned TRBD1 or TRBD2 (5 bases each). Trimming shortened V by 4 bases and J by 0 bases, and 7 bases separated the two germline ends. Germline CDR1 reads MDHEN; CDR2 reads SYDVKM. This CDR3 region has 14 residues. CDR3 region: CASSSGGAKNIQYF. CDR3 DNA: TGTGCCAGCAGTTCTGGGGGAGCCAAAAACATTCAGTACTTC.

The chain uses TRBV29-1 and TRBJ2-7, with 11 bases that match TRBD2. The V and J ends lost 2 bases and 6 bases, in that order; junction bases with no gene match: 3. The germline V gene has CDR1 SQVTM and CDR2 ANQGSEA. The CDR3 extends over 13 amino acids. The CDR3 bases are TGCAGCGTTGAATCACTAGCGGGAGCCGAGCAGTACTTC. It specifies CSVESLAGAEQYF.

This chain connects TRBV7-9 to TRBJ1-6; D is undetermined. The germline V and J ends were trimmed by 3 bases and 12 bases, with 9 bases remaining between them. Germline V lookup: CDR1 SEHNR, CDR2 FQNEAQ (reference sequence). CDR3 length: 12 residues. CDR3 amino acids: CASSFEGLPLHF. DNA of the CDR3: TGTGCCAGCAGCTTCGAGGGTTTACCCCTCCACTTT. Supplemented by reference TRBV7-9 and TRBJ1-6, the full variable domain reads DTGVSQNPRHKITKRGQNVTFRCDPISEHNRLYWYRQTLGQGPEFLTYFQNEAQLEKSRLLSDRFSAERPKGSFSTLEIQRTEQGDSAMYLCASSFEGLPLHFGNGTRLTVT.

This rearrangement joins TRBV9 to TRBJ2-2; D possibly matches TRBD1 or TRBD2 (5 bases each). Looked up from germline, CDR1 is SGDLS and CDR2 is YYNGEE. The CDR3 is 13 residues long. Trimming cost V 3 bases and J 6 bases, with 9 bases left between them. CDR3: CASSDRDPGELFF. CDR3 nucleotide sequence: TGTGCCAGCAGCGACCGGGACCCCGGGGAGCTGTTTTTT.

This clonotype was detected only a few times. This chain connects TRBV12-3 or TRBV12-4 to TRBJ2-1, with D possibly being TRBD1 (5 bases). The ends were cut back, 8 bases at V and 6 bases at J, with 17 bases in the middle. This CDR3 is 14 amino acids long. CDR3 DNA: TGTGCCAGCGTCGGACAATTATCGGGCAATGAGCAGTTCTTC. It specifies CASVGQLSGNEQFF.

This chain connects TRBV7-2 to TRBJ2-5; 10 bases agree with TRBD2. Per germline, CDR1 SGHTA and CDR2 FQGNSA. The V segment lost 5 bases and the J segment 0 bases; nucleotides outside the gene matches: 9. This CDR3 comprises 17 residues. CDR3 nucleotide sequence: TGTGCCAGCAGCGCCTCGCTAGCGGGAGAATACCAAGAGACCCAGTACTTC. It codes for CASSASLAGEYQETQYF.

In this sample, this clonotype turned up many times. The genes are TRBV20-1 and TRBJ1-6, with 9 bases matching TRBD1. The CDR3 runs to 15 residues. Germline V gives CDR1 DFQATT, CDR2 SNEGSKA (reference sequence). V lost 4 bases to trimming and J lost 10 bases; unmatched junction nucleotides: 11. This CDR3 reads CSAKEPGTGFSPLHF. Here the CDR3 DNA reads TGCAGTGCTAAGGAACCCGGGACAGGGTTCTCACCCCTCCACTTT.

This clonotype occurred a few times. The genes are TRBV6-2 or TRBV6-3 and TRBJ2-2; D remains ambiguous. This CDR3 has 14 amino acids. Germline V gene data show CDR1 as MNHEY and CDR2 as SVGEGT. V gave up 7 bases and J gave up 1 base, with 10 bases separating them. CDR3 in DNA: TGTGCCAGCACCAAGAACAGGAACACCGGGGAGCTGTTTTTT. Translated, it gives CASTKNRNTGELFF.

J is TRBJ1-5 and V is TRBV9; D gene uncertain. The CDR3 has 15 amino acids. V dropped 0 bases and J dropped 0 bases, with 7 bases sitting between them. Germline V gene sequence: CDR1 SGDLS, CDR2 YYNGEE. The CDR3, as DNA: TGTGCCAGCAGCGTAGAGGACGGTAGCAATCAGCCCCAGCATTTT. Amino acid sequence: CASSVEDGSNQPQHF. Full variable domain (remainder filled in from reference TRBV9 and TRBJ1-5): DSGVTQTPKHLITATGQRVTLRCSPRSGDLSVYWYQQSLDQGLQFLIQYYNGEERAKGNILERFSAQQFPDLHSELNLSSLELGDSALYFCASSVEDGSNQPQHFGDGTRLSIL.

This clonotype has only a few counts. The chain uses TRBV27 and TRBJ1-2; D remains unclear. Trimming took 3 bases from V and 4 from J, leaving 12 bases between them. This CDR3 has 14 residues. Germline values: CDR1 MNHEY, CDR2 SMNVEV (reference sequence). In nucleotides, the CDR3 is TGTGCCAGCAGTTTCTTGGCAGGCCCCTATGGCTACACCTTC. Its protein product is CASSFLAGPYGYTF.

This clonotype was detected a few times. V gene TRBV5-1 combines with J gene TRBJ2-3; 8 bases line up with TRBD2. The CDR3 is made up of 16 amino acids. The V gene's germline CDR1 is SGHRS and CDR2 YFSETQ. The J segment lost 1 base and the V segment lost 3 bases, leaving 7 bases of the junction unmatched. CDR3 bases: TGCGCCAGCAGCTCCGGACTAGCTCTTCGCACAGATACGCAGTATTTT. Translated, it gives CASSSGLALRTDTQYF.

The V and J genes are TRBV20-1 and TRBJ1-5, with no clear D. Trimming stripped 6 bases from V and 4 bases from J, with 10 bases between. Germline V gives CDR1 DFQATT, CDR2 SNEGSKA (reference sequence). This CDR3 has 12 amino acids. The DNA of the CDR3 is TGCAGTGCCAAAGCCACGAATCAGCCCCAGCATTTT. Amino acids: CSAKATNQPQHF.

The rearrangement uses TRBV12-3 or TRBV12-4 and TRBJ1-4; no firm D call. The V end was cut by 3 bases, the J end by 6 bases, with 17 bases between. The CDR3 is 16 residues long. CDR3 sequence (DNA): TGTGCCAGCAGTTTCGACCGGAGTGGCGGGGATGAAAAACTGTTTTTT. Protein sequence: CASSFDRSGGDEKLFF.

In this sample, this clonotype turned up a few times. The CDR3 region has the DNA TGTGCCAGCAGCCCCCAGGTGGGCGGTTCACCCCTCCACTTT. This codes for CASSPQVGGSPLHF. V and J are TRBV12-3 or TRBV12-4 and TRBJ1-6, with D hard to call. V was pared by 6 bases and J by 9 bases, with 15 bases between. The CDR3 has 14 residues.

The V call is TRBV6-5, the J call TRBJ2-7, with 9 nucleotides matching TRBD2. V trimming: 4 bases; J trimming: 5 bases; junction bases outside the gene matches: 6. CDR3 length: 14 residues. Germline CDR1 reads MNHEY; CDR2 reads SVGAGI. The CDR3 bases are TGTGCCAGCAGTTCAGTAGCGGGAGTCAACGAGCAGTACTTC. Protein sequence: CASSSVAGVNEQYF.

This chain connects TRBV7-2 to TRBJ1-6; 9 nucleotides match TRBD1. V was clipped by 5 bases and J by 9 bases; unmatched bases: 11. The CDR3 is made up of 16 amino acids. Germline loops: CDR1 SGHTA, CDR2 FQGNSA. The CDR3 spells CASSHFPGTGRSPLHF. The CDR3 DNA follows: TGTGCCAGCAGCCACTTTCCCGGGACAGGGCGTTCACCCCTCCACTTT.

This chain joins TRBV4-3 and TRBJ1-4, with TRBD1 as a possible D gene (5 bases). Between the trimmed V and J ends, which lost 3 bases and 7 bases, there was a span of 12 bases. This CDR3 spans 14 amino acids. Per germline, CDR1 LGHNA and CDR2 YSLEER. The CDR3: CASSQGTGGEKLFF. For the CDR3, the DNA is TGCGCCAGCAGCCAGGGAACTGGGGGTGAAAAACTGTTTTTT.

The chain carries TRBV5-1 and TRBJ2-3; no clear D gene. There are 16 residues in the CDR3. V was pared by 0 bases and J by 0 bases, with 11 bases between. Germline V lookup: CDR1 SGHRS, CDR2 YFSETQ. This chain's CDR3 is CASSLVGQASTDTQYF. The CDR3 nucleotides read TGCGCCAGCAGCTTGGTCGGGCAGGCCAGCACAGATACGCAGTATTTT.

CDR3 nucleotides: TGTGCCAGCAGCGCAGGGACAGCTCGCGAGCAGTACTTC. Amino acids: CASSAGTAREQYF. This chain links TRBV7-2 with TRBJ2-7; 7 bases align to TRBD1. CDR1 and CDR2 (germline): SGHTA, FQGNSA. The CDR3 covers 13 residues. V lost 5 bases and J lost 6; bases outside the gene matches: 7.

The CDR3 nucleotides are TGCGCCAGCAGCTTGGCGGTTGGGGCTAAAAGGTACCAAGAGACCCAGTACTTC. Amino acid sequence: CASSLAVGAKRYQETQYF. The chain employs TRBV5-1 and TRBJ2-5; a possible D gene is TRBD1 (5 bases). The germline gives CDR1 SGHRS, CDR2 YFSETQ. The ends were cut back, 0 bases at V and 0 bases at J, with 18 bases in the middle. CDR3 length: 18 residues.

The V gene is TRBV20-1, the J gene TRBJ2-3; 11 bases line up with TRBD1. The CDR3 totals 16 residues. The V gene's germline CDR1 is DFQATT and CDR2 SNEGSKA (reference sequence). Unmatched junction bases numbered 13, after V lost 6 bases and J lost 5 bases. CDR3 in amino acids: CSARNPGQGVQDTQYF. The CDR3 bases are TGCAGTGCCAGAAACCCGGGACAGGGGGTTCAAGATACGCAGTATTTT.

This clonotype showed up just a few times. V and J are TRBV12-3 or TRBV12-4 and TRBJ2-3, with TRBD2 matching 7 bases. Unmatched junction bases numbered 9, after V lost 6 bases and J lost 3 bases. The CDR3 has 15 amino acids. CDR3 sequence: CASSSLAERTDTQYF. As DNA, the CDR3 is TGTGCCAGCAGCTCCCTAGCGGAGCGAACAGATACGCAGTATTTT.